This T cell receptor beta chain is drawn from a study of T cell responses to AZD1222 COVID-19 vaccine. Generated by immunoSEQ multiplex PCR, the TCRdb table keeps only in-frame clones and is missing some. This sample has 100,000 to 150,000 clones; over 75% occur once, and the top ten carry around 10%. Sequencing used peripheral blood, obtained on day 0 of AZD1222 vaccination. This TCR was sampled from an adult in good health.

CDR3 DNA: TGTGCCAGCAGTCCGGGGACTAGCAGCTCCTACGAGCAGTACTTC. Its protein product is CASSPGTSSSYEQYF. This rearrangement joins TRBV28 to TRBJ2-7; TRBD2 agrees at 9 bases. This CDR3 contains 15 residues. In germline, CDR1 is MDHEN, CDR2 SYDVKM. The J segment lost 0 bases and the V segment lost 5 bases, leaving 5 bases of the junction unmatched.